One and the same sample provided the 29 T cell receptor beta chains below, sequenced in a study of blood T cell repertoires in COVID-19. Here immunoSEQ multiplex PCR was the method, and the copy in TCRdb shows in-frame clones only, minus some. The sample consists of almost 250,000 clones, about 89% of them appearing once. The source material was PBMCs or T cells enriched from blood (not recorded which). The receptors come from a woman aged 25 to 39 who had recovered from COVID-19.

The chain uses TRBV6-5 and TRBJ1-1, with TRBD1 matching 8 bases. Trimming cost V 2 bases and J 3 bases; bases outside gene matches: 2. Germline V gene lookup returns CDR1 MNHEY and CDR2 SVGAGI. The CDR3 covers 14 residues. The CDR3 is CASSYVQGDTEAFF. In DNA form, the CDR3 reads TGTGCCAGCAGTTACGTACAGGGGGACACTGAAGCTTTCTTT.

The rearrangement uses TRBV3-1 (or the pseudogene TRBV3-2) and TRBJ1-2, with 10 positions matching TRBD1. The CDR3 has 15 residues. The trim removed 4 bases at V and 6 bases at J, leaving 8 bases unmatched. The germline V gene encodes CDR1 LGHDT and CDR2 YNNKEL (reference sequence). Here the CDR3 reads CASSLGTGDLHGYTF. The CDR3 DNA follows: TGTGCCAGCAGCCTTGGGACAGGGGATCTTCATGGCTACACCTTC.

The chain has TRBV19 and TRBJ1-1, with D perhaps TRBD1 (5 bases). Germline values: CDR1 LNHDA, CDR2 SQIVND (reference sequence). V lost 3 bases and J lost 6, with 17 bases in between. The CDR3 has 15 amino acids. The CDR3 nucleotides read TGTGCCAGTAGTATTATAGCAGGGCGGTCCGCTGAAGCTTTCTTT. Its protein product is CASSIIAGRSAEAFF. Variable domain in full (rest from reference TRBV19 and TRBJ1-1): DGGITQSPKYLFRKEGQNVTLSCEQNLNHDAMYWYRQDPGQGLRLIYYSQIVNDFQKGDIAEGYSVSREKKESFPLTVTSAQKNPTAFYLCASSIIAGRSAEAFFGQGTRLTVV.

This clone was counted only a few times. The chain carries TRBV19 and TRBJ2-4; a weak D match, TRBD2 (6 bases). The V gene lost 4 bases and the J gene lost 4 bases, with 20 bases spanning the gap. The CDR3 runs 17 residues. Germline-derived CDR1 and CDR2 are LNHDA and SQIVND (reference sequence). The CDR3 here is CASSTKAGLSVKNIQYF. In DNA, the CDR3 is TGTGCCAGTAGTACAAAAGCGGGCTTATCGGTGAAAAACATTCAGTACTTC.

This chain connects TRBV28 to TRBJ1-1; 8 bases fit TRBD1. The CDR3 sequence is 12 residues long. V shed 2 bases and J 11 bases; nucleotides not matched to a gene: 4. CDR1 is MDHEN, CDR2 SYDVKM, per germline. CDR3 loop: CASSLPQGGAFF. Here the CDR3 DNA reads TGTGCCAGCAGTTTACCACAGGGGGGGGCTTTCTTT.

The chain employs TRBV19 and TRBJ1-1; TRBD1 is a possible D gene (5 bases). CDR1 and CDR2 from the germline V gene are LNHDA and SQIVND (reference sequence). Trimming removed 3 bases at V and 0 bases at J, with 11 bases between. This CDR3 contains 15 residues. CDR3 coding DNA: TGTGCCAGTAGTATCAGACAGACACTGAACACTGAAGCTTTCTTT. Translated: CASSIRQTLNTEAFF.

In this sample, this clone turned up a few times. The chain employs TRBV9 and TRBJ2-7, with D perhaps TRBD2 (6 bases). The CDR3 is made up of 14 amino acids. V shed 0 bases and J shed 5 bases, with 12 bases lying between them. CDR1 is SGDLS and CDR2 is YYNGEE in the germline V gene. In DNA, the CDR3 is TGTGCCAGCAGCGTAGGAAGGGCGGGGAACGAGCAGTACTTC. Amino acid sequence: CASSVGRAGNEQYF.

This chain uses TRBV19 with TRBJ1-3; D is unclear. There are 17 residues in the CDR3. Germline CDR1 is LNHDA and CDR2 is SQIVND (reference sequence). V lost 5 bases to trimming and J lost 0 bases, with 17 bases between them. In DNA form, the CDR3 reads TGTGCCAGTAGTTCCGAGGGTTTCTCCGCCTCTGGAAACACCATATATTTT. The encoded protein is CASSSEGFSASGNTIYF.

The rearrangement joins TRBV6-2 or TRBV6-3 to TRBJ1-2, with D perhaps TRBD1 (5 bases). The V and J ends lost 6 bases and 8 bases respectively, with 16 bases between them. Germline V gives CDR1 MNHEY, CDR2 SVGEGT. CDR3 length: 13 residues. CDR3 residues: CASSLLGGDGYTF. The CDR3 DNA sequence: TGTGCCAGCAGCCTCTTGGGGGGAGACGGCTACACCTTC.

V usage is TRBV18 and J usage is TRBJ1-2, with TRBD1 identical over 9 bases. The CDR3 sequence is 14 residues long. The J segment lost 8 bases and the V segment lost 3 bases, leaving 7 bases of the junction unmatched. Germline values: CDR1 KGHSH, CDR2 LQKENI. The CDR3 DNA is TGTGCCAGCTCACCCGACAGGGGGGAGTTGGGCTACACCTTC. Its translation: CASSPDRGELGYTF.

The CDR3 DNA reads as TGTGCCTGGGAAGACATGAACACTGAAGCTTTCTTT. Its translation: CAWEDMNTEAFF. V gene TRBV30 combines with J gene TRBJ1-1; D is ambiguous. The V gene lost 5 bases and the J gene lost 0 bases, with 7 bases spanning the gap. Germline CDR1 and CDR2: GTSNPN and SVGIG (reference sequence). The CDR3 contains 12 residues.

The chain joins TRBV3-1 (or the pseudogene TRBV3-2) to TRBJ1-1; TRBD1 agrees at 8 bases. Trimming at V came to 3 bases and at J to 7 bases, leaving 19 bases not matched to a gene. Per the germline V gene, CDR1 is LGHDT and CDR2 is YNNKEL (reference sequence). This CDR3 spans 18 amino acids. The CDR3 spells CASSHSSRTGQPSFEAFF. The CDR3 DNA sequence: TGTGCCAGCAGCCACTCAAGCAGGACAGGGCAGCCGAGTTTTGAAGCTTTCTTT.

The chain uses TRBV20-1 and TRBJ2-1; 7 bases map to TRBD2. Germline CDR1 is DFQATT and CDR2 is SNEGSKA (reference sequence). The CDR3 consists of 13 residues. V gave up 3 bases and J gave up 7 bases; unmatched junction bases: 6. In nucleotides, the CDR3 is TGCAGTGCTAGTCTACTAGCGTTAAATGAGCAGTTCTTC. Its translation: CSASLLALNEQFF.

This chain joins TRBV20-1 and TRBJ1-1; D is ambiguous. Germline CDR1 is DFQATT and CDR2 is SNEGSKA (reference sequence). V lost 6 bases and J 4 bases, leaving 6 bases between the germline ends. CDR3 length: 10 residues. Here the CDR3 reads CSAPGTEAFF. CDR3 DNA: TGCAGTGCCCCGGGCACTGAAGCTTTCTTT.

This clone was seen only once. This sequence joins TRBV21-1 and TRBJ2-3; the table's D gene call, TRBD2, was not cross checked with the DNA. TRBV21-1 has pseudogene status. This CDR3 has 17 residues. For the CDR3, the DNA is TGTGCCAGCAGCACGCGGGACGGTGCCTCTAGCACAGATACGCAGTATTTT. Its translation: CASSTRDGASSTDTQYF.

V usage is TRBV9 and J usage is TRBJ2-3; TRBD2 might be the D (5 bases). The CDR3 contains 14 residues. Trimming stripped 4 bases from V and 5 bases from J, with 14 bases between. The germline gives CDR1 SGDLS, CDR2 YYNGEE. The CDR3 protein is CASSRTRQEDTQYF. The DNA for the CDR3 is TGTGCCAGCAGCCGGACTCGGCAGGAAGATACGCAGTATTTT.

The V gene is TRBV5-1, the J gene TRBJ1-1; TRBD1 is a possible D gene (6 bases). Trimming stripped 0 bases from V and 0 bases from J, with 12 bases between. The CDR3 sequence is 16 residues long. CDR1 is SGHRS and CDR2 is YFSETQ in the germline V gene. CDR3 sequence (DNA): TGCGCCAGCAGCTTGGGGACAGTGCCTTTGAACACTGAAGCTTTCTTT. Encoded protein: CASSLGTVPLNTEAFF.

This clone was picked up a small number of times. CDR3: CASSEARETQYF. The CDR3 nucleotides are TGTGCCAGCAGTGAAGCGCGGGAGACCCAGTACTTC. The chain carries TRBV2 and TRBJ2-5, with D unclear. V was cut by 0 bases and J by 5 bases, with 4 bases left in between. This CDR3 region has 12 residues. The germline V gene has CDR1 SNHLY and CDR2 FYNNEI.

This chain joins TRBV18 and TRBJ2-1; 7 positions match TRBD1. Germline loops: CDR1 KGHSH, CDR2 LQKENI. The CDR3 consists of 16 residues. With 6 bases clipped from V and 4 bases from J, the junction kept 12 bases outside the gene matches. CDR3 sequence (DNA): TGTGCCAGCTCGCCTAAATCGGGGACAGCATACAATGAGCAGTTCTTC. Its translation is CASSPKSGTAYNEQFF.

The V gene is TRBV6-1, the J gene TRBJ2-5, with TRBD2 identical over 13 bases. The CDR3 contains 15 residues. J gave up 5 bases and V 1 base, and 1 base lay outside the gene matches. Germline CDR1 MNHNS, CDR2 SASEGT. The CDR3 nucleotides read TGTGCCAGCAGTGAAGGGACTAGCGGGAGCGAGACCCAGTACTTC. It yields the protein CASSEGTSGSETQYF.

V and J are TRBV5-8 and TRBJ2-7, with D possibly matching TRBD2 (7 bases). Germline V gene sequence: CDR1 SGHTS, CDR2 YDEGEE. Trimming removed 4 bases at V and 6 bases at J, with 23 bases between. The CDR3 extends over 16 amino acids. CDR3 DNA sequence: TGTGCCAGCAGCGGCTACCGGGACCTAAGGGGGGGCGAGCAGTACTTC. Amino acids: CASSGYRDLRGGEQYF.

V and J are TRBV4-2 and TRBJ2-7; TRBD2 aligns across 8 bases. The length of the CDR3 is 16 residues. Germline V lookup: CDR1 LGHNA, CDR2 YNFKEQ. V dropped 2 bases and J dropped 3; count of bases not matched to a gene: 9. The CDR3 reads CASSQFLAGGGYEQYF. Written as DNA, the CDR3 is TGTGCCAGCAGCCAATTTCTAGCGGGTGGGGGCTACGAGCAGTACTTC.

The rearrangement uses TRBV5-1 and TRBJ2-5, with D perhaps TRBD1 (5 bases). CDR3 length: 14 amino acids. Deletions cut 0 bases from V and 5 bases from J, with 11 bases between. The germline CDR1 and CDR2 sequences are SGHRS and YFSETQ. DNA of the CDR3: TGCGCCAGCAGCTTGGATGGGGCCAGGGAGACCCAGTACTTC. Translation gives CASSLDGARETQYF.

The J gene is TRBJ1-2, the V gene TRBV5-4; TRBD1 might be the D (5 bases). The CDR3 is 12 amino acids. The V gene's germline CDR1 is SGHNT and CDR2 YYREEE (reference sequence). V was shortened by 6 bases and J by 8 bases, with 14 bases between the two germline ends. This chain's CDR3 is CASTQGRRGYTF. CDR3 nucleotides: TGTGCCAGCACCCAGGGTCGGAGAGGCTACACCTTC.

The V gene is TRBV11-2, the J gene TRBJ1-2; D is unresolved. Germline V gives CDR1 SGHAT, CDR2 FQNNGV. This CDR3 comprises 14 residues. Trimming took 1 base from V and 2 from J, leaving 8 bases between them. CDR3 in amino acids: CASSLVNRNYGYTF. Here the CDR3 DNA reads TGTGCCAGCAGCTTAGTGAACAGAAACTATGGCTACACCTTC.

V is TRBV5-1 and J is TRBJ2-3; 7 bases are a match to TRBD2. The CDR3 extends over 16 amino acids. The trim removed 7 bases at V and 2 bases at J, leaving 13 bases unmatched. CDR1 and CDR2 from the germline V gene are SGHRS and YFSETQ. The CDR3 nucleotides are TGCGCCAGCGCTGGGGCTCGAGGGAGGGCCACAGATACGCAGTATTTT. Translation: CASAGARGRATDTQYF. Looking up the rest from reference TRBV5-1 and TRBJ2-3 gives the full variable domain: KAGVTQTPRYLIKTRGQQVTLSCSPISGHRSVSWYQQTPGQGLQFLFEYFSETQRNKGNFPGRFSGRQFSNSRSEMNVSTLELGDSALYLCASAGARGRATDTQYFGPGTRLTVL.

The genes are TRBV28 and TRBJ1-5; 8 bases agree with TRBD1. The CDR3 is 15 amino acids. From germline, CDR1 is MDHEN and CDR2 SYDVKM. Losses at the gene ends were 3 bases for V and 5 bases for J; bases not matched to a gene: 6. The CDR3 nucleotides read TGTGCCAGCAGTTTCCTGGACAGGGAATATCAGCCCCAGCATTTT. Its protein product is CASSFLDREYQPQHF.

The chain employs TRBV15 and TRBJ1-1; a weak D match, TRBD1 (5 bases). V gave up 3 bases and J gave up 0 bases, with 8 bases separating them. The CDR3 has 14 residues. Germline V gene lookup returns CDR1 LNHNV and CDR2 YYDKDF (reference sequence). CDR3 protein: CATSRGGLNTEAFF. CDR3 bases: TGTGCCACCAGCAGGGGGGGACTGAACACTGAAGCTTTCTTT.

This clone has only a few counts. This chain joins TRBV5-1 and TRBJ1-4; tentatively, D is TRBD1 (5 bases). CDR1 and CDR2 (germline): SGHRS, YFSETQ. V lost 4 bases to trimming and J lost 10 bases, with 17 bases between them. CDR3 length: 14 residues. CDR3 region: CASSGVLTQGKLFF. The CDR3 nucleotides are TGCGCCAGCAGCGGGGTTCTAACGCAGGGAAAACTGTTTTTT.